These 2 T cell receptor beta chains were all obtained from the same sample, sequenced in a study of blood T cells in healthy people across ages (dated by TCRdb to about 2015). Receptors were amplified or captured by 5' RACE. The sequencer was an Illumina HiSeq 2500. A second PCR of roughly 7 to 11 cycles was performed with a sample-barcoded 5' primer and a J-beta primer mix. Using fastp at Q25 and MiXCR, TCRdb reprocessed the public reads and kept productive beta chains. Under each unique CDR3 protein, matching rows form one entry showing the most common genes and DNA. The table for this sample lists hundreds of thousands of distinct CDR3 sequences; roughly 43% of them were counted only once. The top ten clones comprise approximately 29% of the sample. Sequencing was carried out using blood. The receptors here all came from a man older than 75 in good health.

This clonotype has more than one count but fewer than ten. The gene calls are TRBV5-5 and TRBJ2-1; D perhaps matches TRBD1 (6 bases). V lost 0 bases to trimming and J lost 4 bases, with 14 bases between them. Germline CDR1 and CDR2: SGHKS and YYEKEE (reference sequence). The CDR3 consists of 16 residues. The CDR3 protein is CASSLAGTSVYNEQFF. The CDR3 bases are TGTGCCAGCAGCTTGGCCGGGACATCTGTGTACAATGAGCAGTTCTTC.

This clonotype has just a few counts. V usage is TRBV20-1 and J usage is TRBJ2-1, with 9 bases fitting TRBD2. The CDR3 extends over 19 amino acids. The trim removed 0 bases at V and 5 bases at J, leaving 17 bases unmatched. Germline loops: CDR1 DFQATT, CDR2 SNEGSKA (reference sequence). CDR3 region: CSARDGQAGGSRGDNEQFF. CDR3 sequence (DNA): TGCAGTGCTAGAGATGGCCAAGCGGGAGGAAGTCGTGGCGACAATGAGCAGTTCTTC.